This TCR beta chain came from a study of Ad26.COV2.S vaccination and SARS-CoV-2 variants. Overall study context: The trial was COV1001 and the donor's arm was Ad26.COV2.S. Doses of Ad26.COV2.S were injected into muscle once or twice, 56 days apart. Findings and caveats of the study: Reported post-vaccination CD8+ and CD4+ T cell responses to spike showed substantial breadth.

A remark on this clone: Its antigen is undetermined.

Method: immunoSEQ multiplex PCR; TCRdb's copy keeps in-frame clones and lacks some. The sample lists 300,000 to 400,000 clones, approximately 84% occurring once. Treatment of the sample: roughly 20 received Ad26.COV2.S at low or high dose, single or two shots; about 5 received placebo; per-sample allocation not given. Following the first vaccine or placebo injection, samples were taken on day 63. The V end was cut by 1 base, the J end by 0 bases, with 13 bases between. Germline values: CDR1 MGHRA, CDR2 YSYEKL. The length of the CDR3 is 16 residues. The genes are TRBV4-1 and TRBJ2-7, with D perhaps matching TRBD1 or TRBD2 (5 bases each). The sample consisted of peripheral blood, taken in a trial of Ad26.COV2.S vaccine versus placebo. This TCR was sampled from a person between 18 and 65 years old who received the Ad26.COV2.S COVID-19 vaccine or a placebo. In DNA, the CDR3 is TGCGCCAGCAGCCAAGGGGACCCCCTAGGCTCCTACGAGCAGTACTTC. Translated: CASSQGDPLGSYEQYF.